This TCR beta chain was sequenced for a study of blood T cells in healthy people across ages. This clonotype was counted a few times. Its antigen is as yet unknown. This CDR3 has 13 residues. Trimming stripped 0 bases from V and 7 bases from J, with 11 bases between. Looked up from germline, CDR1 is SGDLS and CDR2 is YYNGEE. Alongside a J-beta primer mix, a sample-barcoded 5' primer served in a second PCR lasting about 7 to 12 cycles. TCRdb called the 5' RACE reads again in MiXCR, with one record for every CDR3 protein. The data hold roughly 2 million distinct CDR3 sequences, with roughly 52% observed a single time. Study-level points and caveats: Any changes in expanded clonotypes were possibly confounded, as donor CMV status remained unknown.

PBMCs, at least 7 million per sample, were isolated. What was sequenced was blood. The chain employs TRBV9 and TRBJ2-7; weak D call: TRBD1 (6 bases). This TCR came from a woman between 35 and 50 years old in good health. This CDR3 reads CASSVGTVGEQYF. CDR3 DNA sequence: TGTGCCAGCAGCGTAGGGACAGTGGGTGAGCAGTACTTC. Full variable domain (remainder filled in from reference TRBV9 and TRBJ2-7): DSGVTQTPKHLITATGQRVTLRCSPRSGDLSVYWYQQSLDQGLQFLIQYYNGEERAKGNILERFSAQQFPDLHSELNLSSLELGDSALYFCASSVGTVGEQYFGPGTRLTVT.